These 20 T cell receptor beta chains came from one sample sequenced in a study of cytomegalovirus exposure and HLA in healthy donors. The PCR contained 60 Vbeta and 13 Jbeta primers. Profiling relied on immunoSEQ multiplex PCR, and the TCRdb table lists in-frame clones only, not all of them. The table records over 55,000 clones, about four fifths of them present only once. The sample was PBMCs. These receptors were taken from a woman in her twenties or thirties in good health and CMV-seronegative.

The chain recombines TRBV9 with TRBJ2-5; the D gene is possibly TRBD1 (6 bases). CDR1 and CDR2 from the germline V gene are SGDLS and YYNGEE. The length of the CDR3 is 16 residues. Trimming took off 4 bases at V and 5 bases at J, with 21 bases between the two ends. The CDR3 protein is CASSLTSGVNSETQYF. CDR3 bases: TGTGCCAGCAGCCTCACGTCAGGGGTTAATTCCGAGACCCAGTACTTC.

This chain links TRBV6-9 with TRBJ1-6; D is undetermined. CDR1 and CDR2 from the germline V gene are MNHGY and SVAAGI. V was pared by 11 bases and J by 11 bases, with 10 bases between. The CDR3 runs to 10 residues. Written as DNA, the CDR3 is TGTGCCGGAAAGAGGGCACCCCTCCACTTT. Translated, it gives CAGKRAPLHF.

The genes are TRBV29-1 and TRBJ2-3; D unresolved. The CDR3 is made up of 12 amino acids. Germline lookup yields CDR1 SQVTM and CDR2 ANQGSEA. The V and J ends lost 3 bases and 1 base respectively, with 5 bases between them. The DNA for the CDR3 is TGCAGCGTTGATGAGGGCACAGATACGCAGTATTTT. Translation: CSVDEGTDTQYF.

This clone was observed a handful of times. The chain uses TRBV5-1 and TRBJ1-1, with TRBD1 matching 7 bases. Germline loops: CDR1 SGHRS, CDR2 YFSETQ. The CDR3 has 15 residues. The V gene end was trimmed by 4 bases and the J gene end by 1 base; junction bases not matched to a gene: 7. CDR3: CASSLTGSGNTEAFF. CDR3 DNA: TGCGCCAGCAGCCTGACAGGGTCCGGGAACACTGAAGCTTTCTTT. Together with reference TRBV5-1 and TRBJ1-1, the CDR3 gives the full variable domain: KAGVTQTPRYLIKTRGQQVTLSCSPISGHRSVSWYQQTPGQGLQFLFEYFSETQRNKGNFPGRFSGRQFSNSRSEMNVSTLELGDSALYLCASSLTGSGNTEAFFGQGTRLTVV.

The chain joins TRBV6-6 to TRBJ2-1, with 10 bases that match TRBD2. Germline V gives CDR1 MNHNY, CDR2 SVGAGI (reference sequence). CDR3 size: 15 residues. Trimming cost V 6 bases and J 10 bases; bases outside gene matches: 12. CDR3 DNA: TGTGCCAGCAGACGAGATTCTAGCGGGAGAGACGAGCAGTTCTTC. It specifies CASRRDSSGRDEQFF.

The chain is built from TRBV21-1 and TRBJ2-7; the table's D gene call, TRBD2, was not cross checked with the DNA. TRBV21-1 is given as a pseudogene. The CDR3 has 15 amino acids. In nucleotides, the CDR3 is TGTGCCAGCAGCAAAGGGACTAGCGGGTCCTACGAGCAGTACTTC. Protein: CASSKGTSGSYEQYF.

This chain links TRBV7-8 with TRBJ1-4; D gene uncertain. Germline V CDR1 and CDR2: SGHVS, FQNEAQ. The CDR3 runs 14 residues. V was trimmed by 5 bases and J by 6 bases, leaving 13 bases between them. The DNA of the CDR3 is TGTGCCAGCAGCCCCGGGTCTTTGTATGAAAAACTGTTTTTT. Amino acids: CASSPGSLYEKLFF.

This chain connects TRBV4-2 to TRBJ1-5; TRBD1 agrees at 7 bases. The ends lost 5 bases at V and 7 bases at J; junction bases unmatched: 17. Germline loops: CDR1 LGHNA, CDR2 YNFKEQ. The CDR3 runs to 17 residues. The CDR3 sequence is CASSKSGEGGKGQPQHF. CDR3 coding DNA: TGTGCCAGCAGCAAATCAGGGGAAGGGGGCAAGGGCCAGCCCCAGCATTTT.

The V call is TRBV6-1, the J call TRBJ1-1; possible D gene TRBD1, 5 bases. Germline CDR1 and CDR2: MNHNS and SASEGT. The V end was cut by 5 bases, the J end by 1 base, with 11 bases between. This CDR3 has 14 residues. Written as DNA, the CDR3 is TGTGCCAGCAGTTTCCCAACAGGGAACACTGAAGCTTTCTTT. Translating it yields CASSFPTGNTEAFF.

V is TRBV7-9 and J is TRBJ2-7; TRBD1 aligns across 9 bases. The CDR3 has 12 amino acids. Per germline, CDR1 SEHNR and CDR2 FQNEAQ (reference sequence). J gave up 6 bases and V 5 bases, and 2 bases lay outside the gene matches. The CDR3 nucleotides read TGTGCCAGCAGCAAGGGACAGGGCGAGCAGTACTTC. Translating gives CASSKGQGEQYF.

The chain combines TRBV29-1 with TRBJ2-3; D possibly corresponds to TRBD2 (5 bases). Trimming pared 5 bases from V and 2 bases from J, leaving 11 bases between. Germline values: CDR1 SQVTM, CDR2 ANQGSEA. The length of the CDR3 is 13 residues. The CDR3 bases are TGCAGCGTTCGGAAGGGAGCCACAGATACGCAGTATTTT. Its protein product is CSVRKGATDTQYF.

This CDR3 is CAWSVNYNEQFF. CDR3 in DNA: TGTGCCTGGAGTGTTAACTACAATGAGCAGTTCTTC. V is TRBV30 and J is TRBJ2-1; D ambiguous. Per germline, CDR1 GTSNPN and CDR2 SVGIG (reference sequence). Trimming took off 0 bases at V and 3 bases at J, with 3 bases between the two ends. The CDR3 has 12 amino acids. The full variable domain, in which reference TRBV30 and TRBJ2-1 provide the parts outside the CDR3, is SQTIHQWPATLVQPVGSPLSLECTVEGTSNPNLYWYRQAAGRGLQLLFYSVGIGQISSEVPQNLSASRPQDRQFILSSKKLLLSDSGFYLCAWSVNYNEQFFGPGTRLTVL.

In DNA form, the CDR3 reads TGTGCCAGCAGCCAAATCGAGGGAAATCAGCCCCAGCATTTT. Translating it yields CASSQIEGNQPQHF. The rearrangement joins TRBV7-6 to TRBJ1-5; D is unclear. V gave up 5 bases and J gave up 4 bases, with 12 bases separating them. This CDR3 comprises 14 residues. CDR1 SGHVS and CDR2 FNYEAQ come from the germline V gene.

The V gene is TRBV10-2, the J gene TRBJ2-7; possibly TRBD1 for D (6 bases). Trimming pared 2 bases from V and 0 bases from J, leaving 14 bases between. Germline V gives CDR1 WSHSY, CDR2 SAAADI. This CDR3 spans 16 amino acids. CDR3 in amino acids: CASSESQGLGSYEQYF. CDR3 sequence (DNA): TGCGCCAGCAGTGAGAGTCAGGGGTTGGGCTCCTACGAGCAGTACTTC.

The chain combines TRBV28 with TRBJ2-3; 10 bases fit TRBD2. Germline V gene sequence: CDR1 MDHEN, CDR2 SYDVKM. This CDR3 has 15 amino acids. V dropped 4 bases and J dropped 7; count of bases not matched to a gene: 8. The CDR3 nucleotides read TGTGCCAGCAGTTATGAGCGGGGGGGTCTAAATACGCAGTATTTT. Its protein product is CASSYERGGLNTQYF.

The gene calls are TRBV10-3 and TRBJ2-7; 12 nucleotides line up with TRBD1. The length of the CDR3 is 18 residues. Losses at the gene ends were 4 bases for V and 0 bases for J; bases not matched to a gene: 10. The germline V gene has CDR1 ENHRY and CDR2 SYGVKD. CDR3 amino acids: CAISAGWGQGASSYEQYF. The DNA for the CDR3 is TGTGCCATCAGTGCGGGTTGGGGACAGGGGGCCAGCTCCTACGAGCAGTACTTC.

The rearrangement joins TRBV28 to TRBJ1-5; D may be TRBD1 (5 bases). Trimming removed 5 bases from V and 4 bases from J, with 15 bases in between. The CDR3 totals 15 residues. Germline V CDR1 and CDR2: MDHEN, SYDVKM. For the CDR3, the DNA is TGTGCCAGCAGTCCCGCGGCCGCAGGGAATCAGCCCCAGCATTTT. This gives the protein CASSPAAAGNQPQHF. Together with reference TRBV28 and TRBJ1-5, the CDR3 gives the full variable domain: DVKVTQSSRYLVKRTGEKVFLECVQDMDHENMFWYRQDPGLGLRLIYFSYDVKMKEKGDIPEGYSVSREKKERFSLILESASTNQTSMYLCASSPAAAGNQPQHFGDGTRLSIL.

The genes are TRBV15 and TRBJ2-1, with 7 positions matching TRBD2. CDR1 LNHNV and CDR2 YYDKDF come from the germline V gene (reference sequence). The CDR3 consists of 15 residues. The V segment lost 1 base and the J segment 5 bases; nucleotides outside the gene matches: 5. In DNA form, the CDR3 reads TGTGCCACCAGCAGAGCACTAGCGCTAGACAATGAGCAGTTCTTC. Amino acid sequence: CATSRALALDNEQFF.

This clone appeared a single time. CDR3 nucleotides: TGTGCCAGCAGCTGGGGGACAGCCCCGTATGGCTACACCTTC. Residues: CASSWGTAPYGYTF. The chain combines TRBV5-6 with TRBJ1-2; 7 positions match TRBD1. V shed 3 bases and J 5 bases; nucleotides not matched to a gene: 7. The V gene's germline CDR1 is SGHDT and CDR2 YYEEEE. The CDR3 consists of 14 residues.

The CDR3 sequence: CASSWDSAYGYTF. CDR3 DNA sequence: TGTGCCAGCAGCTGGGACAGTGCCTATGGCTACACCTTC. V gene TRBV6-5 combines with J gene TRBJ1-2; TRBD1 matches 7 bases. J lost 4 bases, V lost 6 bases, and 5 bases had no gene match. CDR1 and CDR2 from the germline V gene are MNHEY and SVGAGI. The CDR3 has 13 amino acids.